Following are 18 T cell receptor beta chains from one sample sequenced in a study of early T cells in non-severe SARS-CoV-2 infection. TCRdb reanalysed the 5' RACE reads using MiXCR and keeps one entry per CDR3 protein. The sample lists around 40,000 distinct CDR3 sequences; 4.5% to 7.5% were seen once. Sequences were obtained from whole blood. Receptors originate from an adult who was a healthcare worker with PCR-confirmed SARS-CoV-2 infection or an uninfected control (not recorded which).

This clonotype came up a few times. The chain combines TRBV29-1 with TRBJ1-1; D remains unclear. The germline V and J ends were trimmed by 3 bases and 1 base, with 3 bases remaining between them. The CDR3 is made up of 11 amino acids. From germline, CDR1 is SQVTM and CDR2 ANQGSEA. The CDR3 DNA reads TGCAGCGTTGAGGAGAACACTGAAGCTTTCTTT. Protein product: CSVEENTEAFF.

This clonotype was seen a few times. This chain links TRBV29-1 with TRBJ2-1, with 10 bases lining up with TRBD2. The CDR3 totals 13 residues. The V gene end was trimmed by 4 bases and the J gene end by 8 bases; junction bases not matched to a gene: 5. The germline CDR1 and CDR2 sequences are SQVTM and ANQGSEA. The CDR3 coding sequence is TGCAGCGTTGCGACTAGCGGGTGGGATGAGCAGTTCTTC. Encoded protein: CSVATSGWDEQFF.

This clonotype was seen more than once but under ten times. This chain joins TRBV2 and TRBJ2-4; 9 bases are shared with TRBD1. The junction had 7 bases not matched to a gene; V was cut back by 6 bases and J by 7 bases. The CDR3 contains 14 residues. Germline V gives CDR1 SNHLY, CDR2 FYNNEI. The chain's CDR3 is CASSQGQGSNIQYF. In DNA, the CDR3 is TGTGCCAGCAGCCAAGGACAGGGGTCGAACATTCAGTACTTC.

This clonotype was recorded at least ten times. The genes are TRBV11-2 and TRBJ2-7, with 7 bases fitting TRBD2. Germline V gene data show CDR1 as SGHAT and CDR2 as FQNNGV. The CDR3 is 15 residues long. After removal of 3 bases from V and 7 bases from J, the junction contained 12 bases not matched to a gene. The CDR3 here is CASSFLASGPKEQYF. The DNA of the CDR3 is TGTGCCAGCAGCTTTTTGGCTAGCGGTCCCAAGGAGCAGTACTTC.

This clonotype has a count of ten or more. V is TRBV3-1 and J is TRBJ2-5; D perhaps matches TRBD2 (6 bases). V was cut by 0 bases and J by 5 bases, with 7 bases left in between. Germline CDR1 LGHDT, CDR2 YNNKEL (reference sequence). There are 13 residues in the CDR3. CDR3 nucleotides: TGTGCCAGCAGCCAAGAAGGAGGGGAGACCCAGTACTTC. Protein: CASSQEGGETQYF.

This clonotype has at least ten counts. The J gene is TRBJ1-3, the V gene TRBV20-1; 7 bases line up with TRBD1. CDR1 and CDR2 (germline): DFQATT, SNEGSKA (reference sequence). This CDR3 spans 15 amino acids. Trimming took 1 base from V and 9 from J; bases not matched to a gene: 12. CDR3 in DNA: TGCAGTGCTAGAGCGTATGGTCCAGGGGGAGCCACCATATATTTT. This gives the protein CSARAYGPGGATIYF.

In its sample, this clonotype was seen many times. The V and J genes are TRBV29-1 and TRBJ1-5, with D perhaps TRBD1 (5 bases). With 0 bases removed from V and 7 bases from J, the gap between germline ends came to 7 bases. Germline lookup yields CDR1 SQVTM and CDR2 ANQGSEA. This CDR3 has 12 amino acids. CDR3 in DNA: TGCAGCGTTGAAGACGCAGGGCAGCCCCAGCATTTT. Amino acid sequence: CSVEDAGQPQHF.

Ten or more counts support this clonotype. This chain uses TRBV28 with TRBJ2-2, with 12 bases matching TRBD2. Germline-derived CDR1 and CDR2 are MDHEN and SYDVKM. With V trimmed by 4 bases and J by 3 bases, 3 bases remained unmatched. The CDR3 covers 16 residues. CDR3 in DNA: TGTGCCAGCAGTTCCCGACTAGCGGGAGACACCGGGGAGCTGTTTTTT. Its protein is CASSSRLAGDTGELFF.

This clonotype was recorded at least ten times. CDR3 sequence reads: CASGWLGNSPLHF. Written as DNA, the CDR3 is TGTGCCAGCGGCTGGCTGGGGAATTCACCCCTCCACTTT. The gene calls are TRBV27 and TRBJ1-6; D remains ambiguous. The germline V gene encodes CDR1 MNHEY and CDR2 SMNVEV (reference sequence). The CDR3 runs 13 residues. The ends were cut back, 8 bases at V and 7 bases at J, with 12 bases in the middle.

This clonotype came up a few times. The chain recombines TRBV7-2 with TRBJ2-1, with D perhaps matching TRBD2 (6 bases). This CDR3 has 15 residues. Germline CDR1 SGHTA, CDR2 FQGNSA. Trimming stripped 0 bases from V and 3 bases from J, with 9 bases between. As DNA, the CDR3 is TGTGCCAGCAGCTTAGCGGCGGGGTACTACAATGAGCAGTTCTTC. Residues: CASSLAAGYYNEQFF.

Judged by abundance, this clonotype is medium-sized (0.01 to 0.1%). This sequence joins TRBV20-1 and TRBJ2-7, with D possibly matching TRBD1 (6 bases). The CDR3 covers 15 residues. V lost 1 base and J 2 bases, leaving 15 bases between the germline ends. CDR1 and CDR2 from the germline V gene are DFQATT and SNEGSKA (reference sequence). The CDR3 spells CSARADNREPYEQYF. The CDR3 DNA is TGCAGTGCTAGAGCGGACAACAGGGAACCCTACGAGCAGTACTTC.

This chain uses TRBV11-3 with TRBJ1-2; 7 bases match TRBD1. The CDR3 loop spans 19 amino acids. Germline V CDR1 and CDR2: SGHNT, YENEEA. Trimming removed 1 base from V and 4 bases from J; junction bases left unmatched: 18. This CDR3 is CASSLALRTGVMDGYGYTF. DNA for the CDR3: TGTGCCAGCAGCTTAGCCCTCAGGACAGGAGTCATGGACGGCTATGGCTACACCTTC.

This clonotype was counted at least ten times. This chain connects TRBV11-2 to TRBJ2-1, with 8 nucleotides matching TRBD2. This CDR3 spans 14 amino acids. V shed 1 base, J shed 15 bases, and the junction held 11 bases outside the gene matches. Germline CDR1 SGHAT, CDR2 FQNNGV. The CDR3: CASSLVDSGNAGFF. In DNA, the CDR3 is TGTGCCAGCAGCTTAGTTGATAGCGGGAACGCAGGGTTCTTC. Variable domain in full (rest from reference TRBV11-2 and TRBJ2-1): EAGVAQSPRYKIIEKRQSVAFWCNPISGHATLYWYQQILGQGPKLLIQFQNNGVVDDSQLPKDRFSAERLKGVDSTLKIQPAKLEDSAVYLCASSLVDSGNAGFFGPGTRLTVL.

This clonotype was found a few times. This chain connects TRBV12-3 or TRBV12-4 to TRBJ1-4, with D possibly being TRBD1 (5 bases). V dropped 10 bases and J dropped 7 bases, with 13 bases sitting between them. CDR3 size: 12 residues. The DNA for the CDR3 is TGTGCCAACTCGCAGGGTACTGAAAAACTGTTTTTT. Amino acids: CANSQGTEKLFF.

This clonotype was recorded at least ten times. The rearrangement joins TRBV12-3 or TRBV12-4 to TRBJ2-7; D may match TRBD1 or TRBD2 (5 bases each). V was cut by 5 bases and J by 1 base, with 12 bases left in between. The CDR3 length is 14 residues. The CDR3 bases are TGTGCCAGCAGTCCACGGGACGGATCCTACGAGCAGTACTTC. It yields the protein CASSPRDGSYEQYF.

This clonotype showed up many times. The chain is built from TRBV6-4 and TRBJ2-1; 14 nucleotides agree with TRBD2. CDR3 length equals 15 residues. From germline, CDR1 is MRHNA and CDR2 SNTAGT. With 2 bases clipped from V and 9 bases from J, the junction kept 3 bases outside the gene matches. The DNA of the CDR3 is TGTGCCAGCAGTGACCGGACTAGCGGGAGGTCTGAGCAGTTCTTC. It translates to CASSDRTSGRSEQFF.

This clonotype was seen many times. The rearrangement joins TRBV6-6 to TRBJ2-4; 7 positions agree with TRBD1. V shed 6 bases, J shed 5 bases, and the junction held 1 base outside the gene matches. Germline loops: CDR1 MNHNY, CDR2 SVGAGI (reference sequence). This CDR3 is built from 12 residues. CDR3 loop: CASRGTENIQYF. The CDR3 bases are TGTGCCAGCAGGGGGACAGAAAACATTCAGTACTTC.

In its sample, this clonotype was seen many times. V and J are TRBV7-3 and TRBJ2-2; no clear D. CDR3 size: 14 residues. Trimming removed 5 bases at V and 0 bases at J, with 7 bases between. Per the germline V gene, CDR1 is SGHTA and CDR2 is FQGTGA. The CDR3 loop reads CASSPGPNTGELFF. The CDR3 nucleotides are TGTGCCAGCAGCCCGGGTCCGAACACCGGGGAGCTGTTTTTT.